This T cell receptor (beta chain) was captured by sequencing in a study of neurological immune-mediated disorders. This clonotype came up many times. This CDR3 is 18 amino acids long. Germline V CDR1 and CDR2: SGHRS, YFSETQ. V lost 0 bases to trimming and J lost 0 bases, with 15 bases between them. Time point in this sample: longitudinal time-point 1 (baseline). Healthy control participants comprised blood bank volunteers in Maryland, USA. The unsorted libraries had their origin in 2 million PBMCs stored at -80 C. TCRdb recomputed calls from the 5' RACE reads with MiXCR, one row per CDR3 protein. The repertoire holds approximately 46,000 distinct CDR3 sequences, with less than 12% as singletons.

The sequencing input was PBMCs. The chain carries TRBV5-1 and TRBJ2-2; D call uncertain. The clonotype comes from a middle-aged woman in good health. This CDR3 is CASSLAQARVSNTGELFF. The CDR3, as DNA: TGCGCCAGCAGCTTGGCCCAAGCCCGAGTATCGAACACCGGGGAGCTGTTTTTT.